Listed below are T cell receptor beta chains from one sample, sequenced in a study of blood T cell repertoires in COVID-19. Clones were read by immunoSEQ multiplex PCR, and TCRdb kept only the in-frame ones, dropping some. Seen here are a few hundred thousand clones, 75% to 85% observed once, and the top ten hold roughly 7.8%. The sequenced sample was peripheral blood. Every receptor here comes from a human donor in a cohort sampled during active COVID-19. Each CDR3 is given with its conserved first and last residue. The D gene is left open where the match is weak.

v_call	j_call	d_call	cdr3_nt	cdr3_aa
TRBV28	TRBJ2-4	.	TGTGCCAGCACCCCCCGGGGGGCGCGTCTAGCCAAAAACATTCAGTACTTC	CASTPRGARLAKNIQYF
TRBV5-1	TRBJ2-2	.	TGCGCCAGCGGCCCACAGGGAGAGGGCACCGGGGAGCTGTTTTTT	CASGPQGEGTGELFF
TRBV3-1/TRBV3-2	TRBJ1-3	TRBD1	TGTGCCAGCAGTGGACAGGGCTCTGGAAACACCATATATTTT	CASSGQGSGNTIYF
TRBV5-1	TRBJ1-6	.	TGCGCCAGCAGCCCCGCTGGGGGGAGTAGGACACCCCTCCACTTT	CASSPAGGSRTPLHF
TRBV14	TRBJ1-1	.	TGTGCCAGCAGCCAACAGGGGAACACTGAAGCTTTCTTT	CASSQQGNTEAFF
TRBV19	TRBJ1-3	.	TGTGCCAGTAGTTTCTCACAGGGTGGAAACACCATATATTTT	CASSFSQGGNTIYF
TRBV4-2	TRBJ2-1	TRBD2	TGTGCCAGCAGCCAGACTAGCGGAAACTACAATGAGCAGTTCTTC	CASSQTSGNYNEQFF
TRBV6-1	TRBJ2-7	TRBD2	TGTGCCAGCAGTGAAGGCAGCGGGGGGGTGTACGAGCAGTACTTC	CASSEGSGGVYEQYF
TRBV12-3/TRBV12-4	TRBJ2-7	.	TGTGCCAGCAGGCGGAGGGAGACCTACGAGCAGTACTTC	CASRRRETYEQYF
TRBV19	TRBJ2-7	TRBD2	TGTGCCAGTAGTATCGGGACTAGGGCCCCCCTCGAGCAGTACTTC	CASSIGTRAPLEQYF